The subject of this entry is one T cell receptor beta chain. Antigen: not known. No cell sorting was done before RNA was extracted from the tissue. The data belong to a study of tumor and adjacent non-tumor tissue in lung cancer. Study-wide results and limits: In normal lung, the top 100 clones were significantly more dominant than in tumor.

Three rounds of nested PCR, following a modified ARM-PCR protocol, produced the TCRbeta library. Using its own MiXCR run on the multiplex PCR reads, TCRdb lists one record per CDR3 protein. Of approximately 90,000 distinct CDR3 sequences listed, about 66% are singletons. The sequence came from a man in his sixties with non-small cell lung cancer. Sequenced input: lung tumor tissue.

In nucleotides, the CDR3 is TGTGCCTGGAGTCCCGCCCTCAGGAGTGGCTACACCTTC. Protein product: CAWSPALRSGYTF. The chain recombines TRBV30 with TRBJ1-2; D unresolved. Germline CDR1 reads GTSNPN; CDR2 reads SVGIG (reference sequence). CDR3 length equals 13 residues. V was clipped by 2 bases and J by 7 bases, with 14 bases between them. Combining the CDR3 with reference TRBV30 and TRBJ1-2 gives the whole variable domain SQTIHQWPATLVQPVGSPLSLECTVEGTSNPNLYWYRQAAGRGLQLLFYSVGIGQISSEVPQNLSASRPQDRQFILSSKKLLLSDSGFYLCAWSPALRSGYTFGSGTRLTVV.